The 8 T cell receptor beta chains below come from one sample, sequenced in a study of T cell responses to AZD1222 COVID-19 vaccine. This table comes from immunoSEQ multiplex PCR, and its TCRdb copy is limited to in-frame clones, with some not included. The data show 90,000 to 120,000 clones, over 70% seen once. Sequenced here: peripheral blood, sampled on day 0 of AZD1222 vaccination. The receptors come from an adult in good health.

The genes are TRBV6-2 or TRBV6-3 and TRBJ2-1; 11 bases map to TRBD2. CDR3 size: 20 residues. The trim removed 2 bases at V and 4 bases at J, leaving 16 bases unmatched. The germline V gene has CDR1 MNHEY and CDR2 SVGEGT. CDR3 coding DNA: TGTGCCAGCAGTTACGAGGCAGGCCGGCTAGCGGGAGGTAATTACAATGAGCAGTTCTTC. The encoded protein is CASSYEAGRLAGGNYNEQFF.

Sample share makes this clone medium-sized. The chain is built from TRBV2 and TRBJ1-1, with D uncertain. The germline V gene encodes CDR1 SNHLY and CDR2 FYNNEI. Trimming shortened V by 8 bases and J by 0 bases, and 7 bases separated the two germline ends. The CDR3 sequence is 12 residues long. DNA of the CDR3: TGTGCCAGCGGGCAGCTGAACACTGAAGCTTTCTTT. It is translated as CASGQLNTEAFF.

The V and J genes are TRBV27 and TRBJ2-7; 8 nucleotides agree with TRBD1. The CDR3 consists of 14 residues. V lost 4 bases, J lost 6 bases, and 8 bases stayed unmatched. Germline V CDR1 and CDR2: MNHEY, SMNVEV (reference sequence). CDR3 sequence (DNA): TGTGCCAGCAGTTACCGGACAGGGCAAGGCGAGCAGTACTTC. Amino acids: CASSYRTGQGEQYF.

The J gene is TRBJ1-1, the V gene TRBV12-5, with D tentatively TRBD1 (5 bases). The CDR3 is 15 residues long. V was pared by 6 bases and J by 2 bases, with 16 bases between. Germline CDR1 and CDR2: LGHNT and FRNRAP. The DNA for the CDR3 is TGTGCTAGTGGCCATAGCCGGGGGGGAAACACTGAAGCTTTCTTT. Residues: CASGHSRGGNTEAFF.

The rearrangement links TRBV7-2 to TRBJ1-5; D not resolved. Germline CDR1 and CDR2: SGHTA and FQGNSA. The CDR3 contains 13 residues. V lost 1 base and J 3 bases, leaving 4 bases between the germline ends. CDR3 in DNA: TGTGCCAGCAGCTTAGAGCACAATCAGCCCCAGCATTTT. Amino acids: CASSLEHNQPQHF. The complete variable domain, with remaining parts taken from reference TRBV7-2 and TRBJ1-5, reads GAGVSQSPSNKVTEKGKDVELRCDPISGHTALYWYRQSLGQGLEFLIYFQGNSAPDKSGLPSDRFSAERTGGSVSTLTIQRTQQEDSAVYLCASSLEHNQPQHFGDGTRLSIL.

The chain joins TRBV7-2 to TRBJ1-2; the D is unclear. Looked up from germline, CDR1 is SGHTA and CDR2 is FQGNSA. V lost 4 bases, J lost 2 bases, and 11 bases lay in between. The CDR3 is 14 amino acids. The CDR3 DNA is TGTGCCAGCAGCTCCTATTACTCAAACTATGGCTACACCTTC. Its translation: CASSSYYSNYGYTF.

V gene TRBV30 combines with J gene TRBJ2-1, with D possibly TRBD2 on 7 matching bases. The CDR3 runs 13 residues. V was trimmed by 8 bases and J by 5 bases, leaving 16 bases between them. Germline values: CDR1 GTSNPN, CDR2 SVGIG (reference sequence). The CDR3 sequence is CAAPRGGNNEQFF. The CDR3 DNA is TGTGCCGCCCCGAGGGGGGGTAACAATGAGCAGTTCTTC.

The V and J genes are TRBV28 and TRBJ1-3, with TRBD1 matching 10 bases. This CDR3 has 18 amino acids. CDR1 and CDR2 (germline): MDHEN, SYDVKM. J lost 0 bases, V lost 2 bases, and 7 bases had no gene match. The CDR3 nucleotides read TGTGCCAGCAGTTTAGGAAGGGGACAGGGGTTCTCTGGAAACACCATATATTTT. As protein: CASSLGRGQGFSGNTIYF.